The clone carrying this T cell receptor beta chain turned up a few times. Its matching antigen is unknown. Library preparation (for TCRbeta) was performed with unique molecular identifiers. TCRdb passed the PCR reads through MiXCR, listing each CDR3 protein once. The sample includes just under 350,000 distinct CDR3 sequences, under 20% seen only once; the top ten take roughly 40%. Germline V gene sequence: CDR1 GTSNPN, CDR2 SVGIG (reference sequence). This CDR3 has 11 amino acids. V was cut by 0 bases and J by 8 bases, with 7 bases left in between. This specimen comes from a study of T-cell reconstitution after alpha-beta-depleted transplantation in children. General study results and limits: The authors attributed T-cell counts and diversity one year after transplant mostly to newly produced T cells.

This sequence was found in a male patient between 2 and 15 years old who had a stem cell transplant for acute lymphoblastic leukemia, so the T cells may come from the graft donor. Source: PBMCs, mostly from graft donor cells, taken 360 days after TCRalphabeta/CD19-depleted stem cell transplant. V and J are TRBV30 and TRBJ1-1; D is uncertain. The CDR3 DNA sequence: TGTGCCTGGAGTGTAGACGTAGAAGCTTTCTTT. Protein product: CAWSVDVEAFF.